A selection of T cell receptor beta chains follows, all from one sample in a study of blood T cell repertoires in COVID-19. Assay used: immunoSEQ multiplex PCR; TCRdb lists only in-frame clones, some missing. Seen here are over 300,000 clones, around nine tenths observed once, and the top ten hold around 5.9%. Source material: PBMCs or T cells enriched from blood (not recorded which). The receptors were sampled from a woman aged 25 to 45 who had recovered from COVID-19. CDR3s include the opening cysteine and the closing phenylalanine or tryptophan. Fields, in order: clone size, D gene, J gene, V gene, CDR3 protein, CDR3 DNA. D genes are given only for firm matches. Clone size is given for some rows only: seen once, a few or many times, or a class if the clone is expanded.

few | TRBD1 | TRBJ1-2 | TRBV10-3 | CAISGGQGNGYTF | TGTGCCATCAGTGGGGGACAGGGAAACGGCTACACCTTC
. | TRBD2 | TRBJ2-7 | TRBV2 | CASSEREGGSYEQYF | TGTGCCAGCAGTGAACGGGAGGGGGGGTCCTACGAGCAGTACTTC
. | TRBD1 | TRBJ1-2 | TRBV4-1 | CASSQQRWDRANNYGYTF | TGCGCCAGCAGCCAGCAGAGGTGGGACAGGGCCAATAACTATGGCTACACCTTC
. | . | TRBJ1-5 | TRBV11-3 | CASSTDSRGHSNQPQHF | TGTGCCAGCAGCACCGACAGCAGGGGCCACAGCAATCAGCCCCAGCATTTT
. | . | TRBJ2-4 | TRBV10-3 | CAISDGGMGKAKNIQYF | TGTGCCATCAGTGACGGGGGTATGGGGAAAGCCAAAAACATTCAGTACTTC
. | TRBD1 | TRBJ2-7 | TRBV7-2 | CASSLIGQVTYEQYF | TGTGCCAGCAGCTTGATTGGACAGGTGACCTACGAGCAGTACTTC
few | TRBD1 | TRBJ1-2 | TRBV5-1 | CASSIDRGLAGYTF | TGCGCCAGCAGCATCGACAGGGGGCTGGCGGGCTACACCTTC
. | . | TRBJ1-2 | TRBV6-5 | CASSYAPRVGGYTF | TGTGCCAGCAGTTACGCCCCCCGGGTCGGTGGCTACACCTTC
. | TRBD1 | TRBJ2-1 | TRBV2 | CASSPGTGIHNEQFF | TGTGCCAGCAGCCCCGGGACAGGGATCCACAATGAGCAGTTCTTC
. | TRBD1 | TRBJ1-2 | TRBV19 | CASSRDRGPSYTF | TGTGCCAGTAGCCGGGACAGGGGGCCCAGCTACACCTTC
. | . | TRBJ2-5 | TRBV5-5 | CASSAQFRGETQYF | TGTGCCAGCAGCGCTCAATTCAGGGGAGAGACCCAGTACTTC
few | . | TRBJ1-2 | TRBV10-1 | CASSEKARRSYGYTF | TGCGCCAGCAGTGAGAAGGCCAGGCGTTCCTATGGCTACACCTTC
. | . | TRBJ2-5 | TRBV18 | CASSPPSQETQYF | TGTGCCAGCTCACCACCCTCTCAAGAGACCCAGTACTTC
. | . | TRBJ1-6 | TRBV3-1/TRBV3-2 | CASSQVSGAGSPLHF | TGTGCCAGCAGCCAAGTCTCAGGGGCGGGTTCACCCCTCCACTTT
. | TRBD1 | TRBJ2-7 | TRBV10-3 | CAISDGQGAAEQYF | TGTGCCATCAGCGACGGACAGGGGGCGGCCGAGCAGTACTTC
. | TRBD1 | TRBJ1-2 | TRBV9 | CASSAHSLGTGGYGYTF | TGTGCCAGCAGCGCCCATTCCCTCGGGACAGGGGGTTATGGCTACACCTTC
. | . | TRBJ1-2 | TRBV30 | CAWSVGGVYGYTF | TGTGCCTGGAGTGTCGGGGGTGTCTATGGCTACACCTTC
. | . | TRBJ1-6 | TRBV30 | CAWSLPARRESYNSPLHF | TGTGCCTGGAGTCTCCCCGCTAGGCGGGAGTCCTATAATTCACCCCTCCACTTT
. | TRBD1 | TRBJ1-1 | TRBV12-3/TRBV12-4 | CASRSQGRTEAFF | TGTGCCAGCAGGTCACAGGGGAGAACTGAAGCTTTCTTT
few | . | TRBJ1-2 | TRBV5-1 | CASSLGFGGSNYGYTF | TGCGCCAGCAGCTTGGGATTCGGGGGGTCTAACTATGGCTACACCTTC
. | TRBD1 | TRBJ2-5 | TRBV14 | CASRLTGVLETQYF | TGTGCCAGCAGGCTTACAGGGGTTCTGGAGACCCAGTACTTC
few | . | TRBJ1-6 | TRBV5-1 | CASSATGSSYNSPLHF | TGCGCCAGCAGCGCAACAGGGAGCTCCTATAATTCACCCCTCCACTTT
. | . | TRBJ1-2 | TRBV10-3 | CAISELVTSGYGYTF | TGTGCCATCAGTGAGTTAGTCACCTCAGGATATGGCTACACCTTC
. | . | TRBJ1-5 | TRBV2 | CASSDRAAQPQHF | TGTGCCAGCAGTGACAGGGCAGCTCAGCCCCAGCATTTT
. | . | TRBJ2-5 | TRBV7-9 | CASSFPPQETQYF | TGTGCCAGCAGCTTTCCCCCGCAAGAGACCCAGTACTTC
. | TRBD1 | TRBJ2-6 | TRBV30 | CAWSPRDRISGANVLTF | TGTGCCTGGAGTCCTCGGGACAGGATCTCTGGGGCCAACGTCCTGACTTTC
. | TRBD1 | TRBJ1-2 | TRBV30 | CALRGTGEVNYGYTF | TGTGCCCTAAGAGGGACAGGGGAGGTGAACTATGGCTACACCTTC
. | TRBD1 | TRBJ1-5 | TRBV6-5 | CASSYSGTGGNQPQHF | TGTGCCAGCAGTTACTCCGGGACAGGGGGCAATCAGCCCCAGCATTTT
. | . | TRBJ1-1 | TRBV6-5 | CASVQSGGNTEAFF | TGTGCCAGCGTCCAGAGTGGAGGGAACACTGAAGCTTTCTTT
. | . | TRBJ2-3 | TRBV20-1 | CSAGTVDTQYF | TGCAGTGCTGGGACTGTAGATACGCAGTATTTT
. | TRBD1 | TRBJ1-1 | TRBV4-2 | CASSQGITGDGTEAFF | TGTGCCAGCAGCCAAGGTATAACAGGGGATGGTACTGAAGCTTTCTTT
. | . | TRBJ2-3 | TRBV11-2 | CASSLWGRNTDTQYF | TGTGCCAGCAGCTTATGGGGCAGAAACACAGATACGCAGTATTTT
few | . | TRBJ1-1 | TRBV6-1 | CASSDPLGQGKAFF | TGTGCCAGCAGTGACCCTCTCGGACAAGGAAAAGCTTTCTTT
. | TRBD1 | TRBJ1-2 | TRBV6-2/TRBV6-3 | CASSRARDRVVGGYTF | TGTGCCAGCAGTCGCGCCCGGGACAGGGTGGTTGGAGGCTACACCTTC
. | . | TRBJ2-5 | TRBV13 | CASRSRGAETQYF | TGTGCCAGCAGATCCCGGGGGGCGGAGACCCAGTACTTC
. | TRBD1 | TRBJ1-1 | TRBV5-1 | CASSLGQGAGNTEAFF | TGCGCCAGCAGCTTGGGGCAGGGGGCGGGAAACACTGAAGCTTTCTTT
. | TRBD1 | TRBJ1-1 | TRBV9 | CASTPQGVGTEAFF | TGTGCCAGCACACCACAGGGGGTTGGCACTGAAGCTTTCTTT